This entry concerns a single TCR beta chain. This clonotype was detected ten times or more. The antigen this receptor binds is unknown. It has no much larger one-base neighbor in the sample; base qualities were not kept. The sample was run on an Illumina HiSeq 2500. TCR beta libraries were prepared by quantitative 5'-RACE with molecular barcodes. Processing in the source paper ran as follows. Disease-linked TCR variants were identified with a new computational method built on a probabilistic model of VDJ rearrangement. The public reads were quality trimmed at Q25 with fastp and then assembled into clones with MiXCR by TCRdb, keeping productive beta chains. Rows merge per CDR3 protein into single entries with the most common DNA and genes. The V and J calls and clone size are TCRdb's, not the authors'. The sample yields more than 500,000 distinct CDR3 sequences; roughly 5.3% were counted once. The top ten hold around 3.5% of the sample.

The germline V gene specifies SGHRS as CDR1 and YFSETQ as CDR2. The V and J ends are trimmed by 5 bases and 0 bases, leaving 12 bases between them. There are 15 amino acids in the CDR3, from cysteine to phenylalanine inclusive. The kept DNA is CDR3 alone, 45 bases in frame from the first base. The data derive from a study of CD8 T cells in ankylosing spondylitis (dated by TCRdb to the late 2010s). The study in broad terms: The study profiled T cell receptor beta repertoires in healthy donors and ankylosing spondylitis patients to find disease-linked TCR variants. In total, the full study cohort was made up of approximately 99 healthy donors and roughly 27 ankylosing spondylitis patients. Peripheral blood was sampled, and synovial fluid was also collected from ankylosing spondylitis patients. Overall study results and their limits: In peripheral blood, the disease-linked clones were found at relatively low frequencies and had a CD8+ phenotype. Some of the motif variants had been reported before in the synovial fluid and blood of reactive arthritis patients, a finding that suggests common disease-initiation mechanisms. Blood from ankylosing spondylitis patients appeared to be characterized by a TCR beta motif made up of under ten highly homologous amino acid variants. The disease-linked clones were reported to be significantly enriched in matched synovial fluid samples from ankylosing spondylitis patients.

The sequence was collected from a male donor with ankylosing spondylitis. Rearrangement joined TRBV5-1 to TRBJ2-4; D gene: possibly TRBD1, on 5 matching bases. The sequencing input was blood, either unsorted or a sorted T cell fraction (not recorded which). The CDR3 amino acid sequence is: CASSSAGLAKNIQYF. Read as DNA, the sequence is TGCGCCAGCAGTTCCGCAGGGTTAGCCAAAAACATTCAGTACTTC.